This T cell receptor (beta chain) emerged from a study of human T cells and chemical hapten exposure. Study context: Subjects had 2% DPC placed on approximately 2 cm by approximately 2 cm of upper inner arm skin for sensitization.

Germline assignment: CDR1 SGDLS and CDR2 YYNGEE. V gave up 0 bases and J gave up 6 bases, with 18 bases separating them. The CDR3 has 16 amino acids. Time point here: pre-sensitization, week 0. The sample's treatment: therapeutic diphenylcyclopropenone sensitization with weekly scalp DPC. Comment on this clonotype: Its antigen is unidentified.

Findings and caveats of the study: Expanded TCRs produced significantly more large CDR3 similarity clusters than controls did.

One entry per CDR3 protein, called by TCRdb with MiXCR from the RACE reads. The sample gives more than 100,000 distinct CDR3 sequences, about 13% of which show up once; around 2.7% is in the top ten. Specimen: whole blood, collected in connection with sensitization to the hapten diphenylcyclopropenone (DPC). The sequence derives from a woman in her late teens or twenties with alopecia areata. Some clones in this sample may be carry-over from other donors' samples. The J gene is TRBJ1-2, the V gene TRBV9; the D gene is possibly TRBD1 (5 bases). Written as DNA, the CDR3 is TGTGCCAGCAGCGTAGGGGCAGCCCATCGGGGGAATGGCTACACCTTC. This sequence encodes CASSVGAAHRGNGYTF.